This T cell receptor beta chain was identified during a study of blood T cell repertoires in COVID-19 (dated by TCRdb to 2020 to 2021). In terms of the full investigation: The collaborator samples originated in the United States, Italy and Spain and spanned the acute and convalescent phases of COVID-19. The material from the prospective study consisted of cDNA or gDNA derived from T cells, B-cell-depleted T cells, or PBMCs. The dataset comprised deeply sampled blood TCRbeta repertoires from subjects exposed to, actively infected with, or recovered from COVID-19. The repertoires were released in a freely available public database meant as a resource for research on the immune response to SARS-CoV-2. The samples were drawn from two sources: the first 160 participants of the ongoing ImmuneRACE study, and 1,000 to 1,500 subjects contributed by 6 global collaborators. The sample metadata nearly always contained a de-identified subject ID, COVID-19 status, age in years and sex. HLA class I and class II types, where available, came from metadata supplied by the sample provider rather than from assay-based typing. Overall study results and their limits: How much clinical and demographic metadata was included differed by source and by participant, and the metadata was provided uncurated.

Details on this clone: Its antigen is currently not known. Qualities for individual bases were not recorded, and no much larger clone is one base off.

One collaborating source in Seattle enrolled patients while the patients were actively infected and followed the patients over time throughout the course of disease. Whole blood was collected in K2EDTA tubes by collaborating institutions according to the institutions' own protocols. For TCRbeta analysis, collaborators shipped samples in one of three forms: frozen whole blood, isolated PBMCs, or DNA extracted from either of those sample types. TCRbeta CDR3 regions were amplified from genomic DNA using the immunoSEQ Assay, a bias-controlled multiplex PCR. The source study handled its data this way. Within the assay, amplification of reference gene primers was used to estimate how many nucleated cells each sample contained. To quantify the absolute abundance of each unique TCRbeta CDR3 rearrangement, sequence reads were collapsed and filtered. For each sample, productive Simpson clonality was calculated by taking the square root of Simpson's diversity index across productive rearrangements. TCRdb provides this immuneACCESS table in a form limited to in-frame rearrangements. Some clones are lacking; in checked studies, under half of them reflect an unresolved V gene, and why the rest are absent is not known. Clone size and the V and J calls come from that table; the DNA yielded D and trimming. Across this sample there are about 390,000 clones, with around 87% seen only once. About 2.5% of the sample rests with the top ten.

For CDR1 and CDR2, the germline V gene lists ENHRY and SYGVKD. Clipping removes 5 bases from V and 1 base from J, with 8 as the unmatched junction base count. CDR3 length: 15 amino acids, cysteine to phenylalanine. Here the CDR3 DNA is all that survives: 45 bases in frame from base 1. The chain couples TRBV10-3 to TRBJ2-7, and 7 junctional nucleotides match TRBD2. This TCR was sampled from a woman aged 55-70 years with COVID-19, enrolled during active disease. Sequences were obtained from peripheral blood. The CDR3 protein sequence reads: CAISRDGGLSYEQYF. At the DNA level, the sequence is TGTGCCATCAGTCGGGACGGGGGACTATCCTACGAGCAGTACTTC.